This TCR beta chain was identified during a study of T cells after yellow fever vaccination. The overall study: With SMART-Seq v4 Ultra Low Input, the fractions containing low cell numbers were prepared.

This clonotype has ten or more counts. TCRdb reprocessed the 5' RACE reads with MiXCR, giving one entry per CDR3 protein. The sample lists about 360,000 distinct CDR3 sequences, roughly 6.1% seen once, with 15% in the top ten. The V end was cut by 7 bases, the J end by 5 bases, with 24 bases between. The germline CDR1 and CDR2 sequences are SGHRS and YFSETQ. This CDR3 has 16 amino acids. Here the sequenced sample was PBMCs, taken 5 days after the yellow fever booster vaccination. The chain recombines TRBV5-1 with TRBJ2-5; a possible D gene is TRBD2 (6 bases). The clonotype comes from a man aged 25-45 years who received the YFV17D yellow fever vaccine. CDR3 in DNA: TGCGCCAGCCAAGCCGGGAGTCAAGCGGCGATTGAGACCCAGTACTTC. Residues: CASQAGSQAAIETQYF. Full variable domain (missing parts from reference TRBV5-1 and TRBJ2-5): KAGVTQTPRYLIKTRGQQVTLSCSPISGHRSVSWYQQTPGQGLQFLFEYFSETQRNKGNFPGRFSGRQFSNSRSEMNVSTLELGDSALYLCASQAGSQAAIETQYFGPGTRLLVL.